Following are 18 T cell receptor beta chains from one sample sequenced in a study of response to subunit inactivated influenza vaccine. One entry per CDR3 protein results from TCRdb running MiXCR on the RT-PCR reads. The data hold roughly 550,000 distinct CDR3 sequences, with roughly 23% observed a single time. These data were also reused for a study on T cells expressing NK-cell markers. This second study notes: Scientists made TCR beta cDNA using 5'RACE template switching with UMIs.

The sequencing used CD4+ T cells sorted from PBMCs, collected 11 to 12 days after vaccination. The receptor set was obtained from a man aged 45-65 years who received an inactivated influenza vaccine.

This clonotype was found a few times. J is TRBJ1-1 and V is TRBV5-1; D is unresolved. This CDR3 region has 14 residues. The V gene lost 5 bases and the J gene lost 1 base, with 12 bases spanning the gap. Germline loops: CDR1 SGHRS, CDR2 YFSETQ. CDR3 sequence: CASRPPRANTEAFF. The CDR3 bases are TGCGCCAGCAGGCCGCCCCGGGCGAACACTGAAGCTTTCTTT.

The chain employs TRBV5-1 and TRBJ2-7; the D gene could be TRBD1 or TRBD2 (5 bases each). There are 15 residues in the CDR3. CDR1 SGHRS and CDR2 YFSETQ come from the germline V gene. V was clipped by 0 bases and J by 3 bases, with 13 bases between them. The CDR3 loop reads CASSLVGTQDYEQYF. Here the CDR3 DNA reads TGCGCCAGCAGCTTGGTCGGGACCCAGGACTACGAGCAGTACTTC.

In this sample, this clonotype turned up a few times. Possible read error: a much larger clone is one base away. The chain uses TRBV7-2 and TRBJ2-1, with TRBD2 matching over 8 bases. The CDR3 is 15 amino acids. The germline CDR1 and CDR2 sequences are SGHTA and FQGNSA. The CDR3 nucleotides read TGTGCCAGCAGCTTAGACGGGAGGGATTACAAGGAGCAGTTCTTC. It is translated as CASSLDGRDYKEQFF.

There are a few counts of this clonotype. V gene TRBV5-1 combines with J gene TRBJ1-1, with 7 nucleotides matching TRBD1. The CDR3 consists of 14 residues. From germline, CDR1 is SGHRS and CDR2 YFSETQ. V lost 4 bases and J lost 5; bases outside the gene matches: 8. The DNA of the CDR3 is TGCGCCAGCAGCCTAGACAGGGATGGGACTGAAGCTTTCTTT. This sequence encodes CASSLDRDGTEAFF.

The chain couples TRBV12-3 or TRBV12-4 to TRBJ1-2; 9 nucleotides agree with TRBD1. Losses at the gene ends were 6 bases for V and 6 bases for J; bases not matched to a gene: 8. There are 14 residues in the CDR3. The CDR3 sequence is CASSTSTGGDGYTF. In DNA, the CDR3 is TGTGCCAGCAGCACCTCGACAGGGGGAGATGGCTACACCTTC.

CDR3 region: CASSPDGWKGSGNTIYF. The CDR3 coding sequence is TGTGCCAGCAGCCCAGATGGGTGGAAGGGCTCTGGAAACACCATATATTTT. V usage is TRBV11-2 and J usage is TRBJ1-3; no reliable D call. V was clipped by 5 bases and J by 0 bases, with 17 bases between them. The CDR3 has 17 amino acids. CDR1 is SGHAT and CDR2 is FQNNGV in the germline V gene.

The J gene is TRBJ2-1, the V gene TRBV4-3; weak D call: TRBD2 (6 bases). The CDR3 runs 15 residues. Deletions cut 3 bases from V and 6 bases from J, with 15 bases between. Germline CDR1 and CDR2: LGHNA and YSLEER. CDR3: CASSQGLGRANEQFF. The CDR3 bases are TGCGCCAGCAGCCAGGGACTCGGGCGGGCCAATGAGCAGTTCTTC.

This clonotype was picked up a small number of times. One end of the junction varies from germline; a read error may be responsible. This chain connects TRBV7-7 to TRBJ2-7, with 8 bases lining up with TRBD1. The CDR3 spans 15 residues. The germline gives CDR1 SSHAT, CDR2 FNYEAQ (reference sequence). The CDR3, as DNA: TGTGCTAGCAGCTTCGGACAGGGAGTCAGCGACGAGCAGTACTTC. Its translation is CASSFGQGVSDEQYF.

The CDR3 nucleotides read TGTGCCAGCAGTTCACAGGGATGGTTGGTAACCGGGGAGCTGTTTTTT. Translating gives CASSSQGWLVTGELFF. The V gene is TRBV6-2 or TRBV6-3, the J gene TRBJ2-2, with D maybe TRBD1 (6 bases). Per germline, CDR1 MNHEY and CDR2 SVGEGT. The CDR3 sequence is 16 residues long. V was shortened by 4 bases and J by 5 bases, with 17 bases between the two germline ends.

V is TRBV5-1 and J is TRBJ2-6, with 10 bases matching TRBD1. This CDR3 is built from 18 residues. The V gene end was trimmed by 3 bases and the J gene end by 0 bases; junction bases not matched to a gene: 6. The germline gives CDR1 SGHRS, CDR2 YFSETQ. The CDR3 DNA reads as TGCGCCAGCAGCTCGGACAGGGGGAGGGGCTCTGGGGCCAACGTCCTGACTTTC. The encoded protein is CASSSDRGRGSGANVLTF.

On this clonotype itself: A read error may explain this, as a much larger clone is one base away. This rearrangement joins TRBV6-2 or TRBV6-3 to TRBJ2-7; TRBD1 agrees at 7 bases. CDR1 MNHEY and CDR2 SVGEGT come from the germline V gene. Trimming removed 7 bases from V and 3 bases from J; junction bases left unmatched: 0. The CDR3 is made up of 11 amino acids. CDR3 nucleotides: TGTGCCAGCAACAGGGGCTACGAGCAGTACTTC. This codes for CASNRGYEQYF.

The chain combines TRBV7-2 with TRBJ2-3; D is ambiguous. Germline lookup yields CDR1 SGHTA and CDR2 FQGNSA. The length of the CDR3 is 12 residues. Trimming took 6 bases from V and 14 from J, leaving 18 bases between them. The CDR3 DNA follows: TGTGCCAGCAGTAAACCGGGCTTCTCTCGGTATTTT. Its protein is CASSKPGFSRYF.

V usage is TRBV6-4 and J usage is TRBJ1-5; D not certain. V was trimmed by 4 bases and J by 4 bases, leaving 8 bases between them. The CDR3 extends over 13 amino acids. Germline loops: CDR1 MRHNA, CDR2 SNTAGT. The CDR3 DNA follows: TGTGCCAGCAGTGTTCGGGAGAATCAGCCCCAGCATTTT. It codes for CASSVRENQPQHF.

This rearrangement joins TRBV30 to TRBJ1-2; a possible D gene is TRBD1 (6 bases). The CDR3 is made up of 12 amino acids. The germline CDR1 and CDR2 sequences are GTSNPN and SVGIG (reference sequence). The V gene lost 0 bases and the J gene lost 6 bases, with 8 bases spanning the gap. CDR3 DNA sequence: TGTGCCTGGAGTGTGTACAGGGATGGCTACACCTTC. It is translated as CAWSVYRDGYTF.

V and J are TRBV20-1 and TRBJ2-5; TRBD2 agrees at 10 bases. CDR3 length: 14 amino acids. Germline V gives CDR1 DFQATT, CDR2 SNEGSKA (reference sequence). The J segment lost 4 bases and the V segment lost 3 bases, leaving 5 bases of the junction unmatched. The CDR3 DNA is TGCAGTGCTAGTGCTAGCGGGGGCCCAGAGACCCAGTACTTC. The encoded protein is CSASASGGPETQYF.

The chain employs TRBV12-3 or TRBV12-4 and TRBJ2-3; 7 bases map to TRBD1. The J segment lost 5 bases and the V segment lost 9 bases, leaving 5 bases of the junction unmatched. The CDR3 is 12 residues long. DNA of the CDR3: TGTGCCAGTAACAGGGGTGGAGATACGCAGTATTTT. Translated, it gives CASNRGGDTQYF.

This clonotype was found many times. This rearrangement joins TRBV18 to TRBJ2-7, with 12 bases aligning to TRBD1. Per germline, CDR1 KGHSH and CDR2 LQKENI. This CDR3 is built from 15 residues. The J segment lost 3 bases and the V segment lost 3 bases, leaving 3 bases of the junction unmatched. The chain's CDR3 is CASSPGTGGLYEQYF. Here the CDR3 DNA reads TGTGCCAGCTCACCTGGGACAGGGGGCCTCTACGAGCAGTACTTC.

The chain uses TRBV3-1 and TRBJ2-4; D remains ambiguous. V was clipped by 0 bases and J by 3 bases, with 9 bases between them. The CDR3 covers 15 residues. In germline, CDR1 is LGHDT, CDR2 YNNKEL (reference sequence). The CDR3 DNA follows: TGTGCCAGCAGCCAAGATTCAACAAACAAAAACATTCAGTACTTC. Translation gives CASSQDSTNKNIQYF.